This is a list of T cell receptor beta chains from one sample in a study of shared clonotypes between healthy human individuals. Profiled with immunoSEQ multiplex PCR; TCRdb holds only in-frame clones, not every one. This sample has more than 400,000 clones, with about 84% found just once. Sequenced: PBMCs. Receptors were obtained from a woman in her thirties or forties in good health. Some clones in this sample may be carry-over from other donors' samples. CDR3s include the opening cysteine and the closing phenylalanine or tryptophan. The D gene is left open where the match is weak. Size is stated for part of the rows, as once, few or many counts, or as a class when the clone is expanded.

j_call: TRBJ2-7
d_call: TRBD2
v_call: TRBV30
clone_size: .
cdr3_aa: CAWSSSGRSHEQYF
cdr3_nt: TGTGCCTGGAGTTCTAGCGGGAGATCCCACGAGCAGTACTTC

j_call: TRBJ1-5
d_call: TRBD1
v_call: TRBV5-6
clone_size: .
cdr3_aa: CASSSGQGRDQPQHF
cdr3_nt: TGTGCCAGCAGCTCCGGACAGGGACGAGACCAGCCCCAGCATTTT

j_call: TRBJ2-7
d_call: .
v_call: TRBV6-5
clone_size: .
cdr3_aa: CASRYGTAPYEQYF
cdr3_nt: TGTGCCAGCAGATACGGGACGGCACCCTACGAGCAGTACTTC

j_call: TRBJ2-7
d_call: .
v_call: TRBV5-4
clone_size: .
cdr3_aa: CASSTQAGGWEQYF
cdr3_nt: TGTGCCAGCAGCACCCAAGCGGGCGGGTGGGAGCAGTACTTC

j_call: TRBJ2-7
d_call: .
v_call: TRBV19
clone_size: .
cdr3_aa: CASSIASEGYEQYF
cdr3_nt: TGTGCCAGTAGTATAGCCTCCGAGGGATACGAGCAGTACTTC

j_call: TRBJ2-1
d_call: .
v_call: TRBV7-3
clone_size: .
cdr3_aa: CASSLGLNYNEQFF
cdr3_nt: TGTGCCAGCAGCTTAGGCTTGAACTACAATGAGCAGTTCTTC

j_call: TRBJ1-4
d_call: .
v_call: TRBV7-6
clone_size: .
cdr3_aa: CASSEWTVQNEKLFF
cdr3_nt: TGTGCCAGCAGCGAATGGACCGTCCAAAATGAAAAACTGTTTTTT

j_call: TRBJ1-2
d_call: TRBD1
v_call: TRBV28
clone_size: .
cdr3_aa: CASSSAGTEDYGYTF
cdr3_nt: TGTGCCAGCAGTTCCGCCGGGACAGAAGACTATGGCTACACCTTC

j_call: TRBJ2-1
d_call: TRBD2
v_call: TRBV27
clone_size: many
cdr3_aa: CASSRLAGVNNEQFF
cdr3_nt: TGTGCCAGCAGCCGACTAGCGGGAGTTAACAATGAGCAGTTCTTC

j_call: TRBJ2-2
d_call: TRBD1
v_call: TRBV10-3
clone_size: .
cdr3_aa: CAISDGRTGFSGELFF
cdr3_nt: TGTGCCATCAGTGATGGCCGGACAGGGTTTAGCGGGGAGCTGTTTTTT

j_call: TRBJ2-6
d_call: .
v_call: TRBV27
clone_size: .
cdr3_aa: CASSGSGANVLTF
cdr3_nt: TGTGCCAGCAGCGGGTCTGGGGCCAACGTCCTGACTTTC

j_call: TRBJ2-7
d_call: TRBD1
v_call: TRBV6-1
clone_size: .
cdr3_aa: CASSTPGQTYEQYF
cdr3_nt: TGTGCCAGCAGTACCCCGGGACAGACCTACGAGCAGTACTTC

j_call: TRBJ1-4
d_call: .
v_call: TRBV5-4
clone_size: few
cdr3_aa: CASSFRGGEKLFF
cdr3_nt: TGTGCCAGCAGCTTCAGGGGCGGGGAAAAACTGTTTTTT

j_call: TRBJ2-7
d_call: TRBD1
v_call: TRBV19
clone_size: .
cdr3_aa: CASSIDRGQGAFEQYF
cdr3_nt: TGTGCCAGTAGTATAGATAGGGGACAGGGGGCTTTTGAGCAGTACTTC

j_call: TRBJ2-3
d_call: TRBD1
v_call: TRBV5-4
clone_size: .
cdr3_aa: CASSSGQGRSTDTQYF
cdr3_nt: TGTGCCAGCAGCAGTGGACAGGGGAGGTCTACAGATACGCAGTATTTT

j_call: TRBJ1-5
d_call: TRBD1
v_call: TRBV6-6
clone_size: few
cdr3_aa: CATVQGVNQPQHF
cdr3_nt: TGTGCCACAGTACAGGGGGTGAATCAGCCCCAGCATTTT

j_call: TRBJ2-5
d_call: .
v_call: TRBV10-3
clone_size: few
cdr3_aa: CAISGTEKETQYF
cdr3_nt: TGTGCCATCAGTGGGACAGAAAAAGAGACCCAGTACTTC

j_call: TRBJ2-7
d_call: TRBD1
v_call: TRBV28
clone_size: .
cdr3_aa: CAIRQGAYEQYF
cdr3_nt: TGTGCCATCCGACAGGGGGCCTACGAGCAGTACTTC

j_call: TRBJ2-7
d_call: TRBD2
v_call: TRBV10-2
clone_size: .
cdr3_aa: CASRGLAGSYEQYF
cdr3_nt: TGCGCCAGCAGGGGGCTAGCGGGATCCTACGAGCAGTACTTC

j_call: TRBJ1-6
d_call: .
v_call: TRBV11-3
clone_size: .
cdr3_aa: CASSEEGVGSPLHF
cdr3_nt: TGTGCCAGCAGCGAAGAGGGGGTAGGGTCACCCCTCCACTTT

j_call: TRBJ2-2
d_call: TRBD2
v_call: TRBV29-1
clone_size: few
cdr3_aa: CSVAYGARTSGYTGELFF
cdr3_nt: TGCAGCGTTGCCTATGGGGCTAGGACTAGCGGGTATACCGGGGAGCTGTTTTTT

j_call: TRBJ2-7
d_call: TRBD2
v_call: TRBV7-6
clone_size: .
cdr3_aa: CASSLRVAGDEQYF
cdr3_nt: TGTGCCAGCAGCTTAAGGGTAGCGGGAGACGAGCAGTACTTC

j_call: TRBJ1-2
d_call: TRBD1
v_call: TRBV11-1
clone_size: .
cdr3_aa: CASSLGTAYGYTF
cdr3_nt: TGTGCCAGCAGCCTAGGGACAGCCTATGGCTACACCTTC

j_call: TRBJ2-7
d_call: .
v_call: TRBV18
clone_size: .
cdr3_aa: CASSPGTSEQYF
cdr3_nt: TGTGCCAGCTCACCCGGGACAAGCGAGCAGTACTTC

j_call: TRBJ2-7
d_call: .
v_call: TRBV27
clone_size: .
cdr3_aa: CASSFRQGKGEQYF
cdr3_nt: TGTGCCAGCAGTTTCCGGCAGGGGAAAGGCGAGCAGTACTTC

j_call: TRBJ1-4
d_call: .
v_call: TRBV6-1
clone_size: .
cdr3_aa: CASRRGFNEKLFF
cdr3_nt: TGTGCCAGCAGGAGGGGATTTAATGAAAAACTGTTTTTT

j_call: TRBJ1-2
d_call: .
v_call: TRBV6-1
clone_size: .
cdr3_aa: CASSESVVNYGYTF
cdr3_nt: TGTGCCAGCAGTGAGTCTGTGGTCAACTATGGCTACACCTTC

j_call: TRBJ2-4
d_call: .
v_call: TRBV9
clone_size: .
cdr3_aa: CASSVGAKNIQYF
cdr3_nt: TGTGCCAGCAGCGTCGGAGCCAAAAACATTCAGTACTTC

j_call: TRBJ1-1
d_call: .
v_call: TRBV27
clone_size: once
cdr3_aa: CASSLSPPTVQAFF
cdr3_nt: TGTGCCAGCAGTTTATCGCCCCCGACAGTCCAAGCTTTCTTT

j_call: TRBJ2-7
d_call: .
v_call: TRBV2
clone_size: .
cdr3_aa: CASTRGRGLGNEQYF
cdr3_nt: TGTGCCAGCACCCGCGGTCGGGGTTTGGGCAACGAGCAGTACTTC

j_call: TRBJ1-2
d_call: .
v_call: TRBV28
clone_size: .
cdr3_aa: CASSLSGGGYGYTF
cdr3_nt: TGTGCCAGCAGTTTATCTGGGGGCGGCTATGGCTACACCTTC

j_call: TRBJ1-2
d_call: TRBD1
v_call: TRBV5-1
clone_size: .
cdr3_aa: CASSLGGTDDYGYTF
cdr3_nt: TGCGCCAGCAGCTTGGGCGGGACAGACGACTATGGCTACACCTTC

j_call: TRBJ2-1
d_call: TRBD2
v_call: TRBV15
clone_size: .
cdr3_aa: CATSASGNSYNEQFF
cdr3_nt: TGTGCCACCAGCGCTAGCGGCAACTCCTACAATGAGCAGTTCTTC

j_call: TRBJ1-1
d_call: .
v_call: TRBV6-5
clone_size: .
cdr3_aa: CASSYSHEPNTEAFF
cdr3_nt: TGTGCCAGCAGTTACTCGCATGAGCCGAACACTGAAGCTTTCTTT

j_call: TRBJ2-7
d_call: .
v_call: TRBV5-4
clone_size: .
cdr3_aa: CASSLGGQGAYEQYF
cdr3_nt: TGTGCCAGCAGCTTGGGGGGGCAGGGAGCCTACGAGCAGTACTTC

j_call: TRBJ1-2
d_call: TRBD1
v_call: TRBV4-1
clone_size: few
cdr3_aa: CASSPKDGTGWGRGYTF
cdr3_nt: TGCGCCAGCAGCCCTAAAGACGGGACAGGGTGGGGTCGAGGCTACACCTTC

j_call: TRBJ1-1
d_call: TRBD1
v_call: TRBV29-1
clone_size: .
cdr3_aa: CSVGQGATEAFF
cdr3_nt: TGCAGCGTGGGACAGGGTGCGACTGAAGCTTTCTTT

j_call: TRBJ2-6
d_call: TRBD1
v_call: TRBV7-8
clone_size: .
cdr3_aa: CASSSTGTGNPGANVLTF
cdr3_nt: TGTGCCAGCAGCTCAACCGGGACAGGGAACCCTGGGGCCAACGTCCTGACTTTC

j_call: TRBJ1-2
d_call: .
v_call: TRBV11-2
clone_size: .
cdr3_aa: CASSVPEGGQYYGYTF
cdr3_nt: TGTGCCAGCAGCGTACCCGAAGGGGGGCAATACTATGGCTACACCTTC

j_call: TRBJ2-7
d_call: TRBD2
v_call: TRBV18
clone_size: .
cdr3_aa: CASSPYEREIYEQYF
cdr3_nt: TGTGCCAGCTCGCCTTACGAGCGGGAGATTTACGAGCAGTACTTC

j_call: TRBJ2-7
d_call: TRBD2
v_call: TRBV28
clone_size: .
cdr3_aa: CASRPGGLAGANSYEQYF
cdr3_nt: TGTGCCAGCAGACCAGGTGGACTAGCGGGAGCCAATTCCTACGAGCAGTACTTC

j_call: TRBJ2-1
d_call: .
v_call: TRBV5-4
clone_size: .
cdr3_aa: CASSLESEQFF
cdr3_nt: TGTGCCAGCAGCTTGGAGTCTGAGCAGTTCTTC

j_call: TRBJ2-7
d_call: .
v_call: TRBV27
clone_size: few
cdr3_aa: CASSLRAGLQPYEQYF
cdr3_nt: TGTGCCAGCAGTTTAAGGGCGGGACTGCAACCCTACGAGCAGTACTTC

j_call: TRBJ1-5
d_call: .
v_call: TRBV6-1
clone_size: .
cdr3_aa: CASSEGLEWGQPQHF
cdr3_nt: TGTGCCAGCAGTGAGGGTCTAGAATGGGGTCAGCCCCAGCATTTT

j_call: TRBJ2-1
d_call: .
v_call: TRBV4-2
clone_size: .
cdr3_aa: CASSPNLAGNYNEQFF
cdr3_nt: TGTGCCAGCAGCCCAAACCTAGCCGGGAACTACAATGAGCAGTTCTTC

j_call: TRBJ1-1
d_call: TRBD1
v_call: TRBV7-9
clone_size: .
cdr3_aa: CASSPSDRGQTNTEAFF
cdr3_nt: TGTGCCAGCAGCCCAAGTGACCGGGGACAGACGAACACTGAAGCTTTCTTT

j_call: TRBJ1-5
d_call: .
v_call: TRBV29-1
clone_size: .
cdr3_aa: CSVEVGQGSGPQHF
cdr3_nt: TGCAGCGTTGAAGTCGGCCAGGGGAGTGGCCCCCAGCATTTT

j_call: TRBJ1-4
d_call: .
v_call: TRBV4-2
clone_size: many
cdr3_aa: CASSQDQGLKKLFF
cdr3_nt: TGTGCCAGCAGCCAAGACCAGGGTCTTAAAAAACTGTTTTTT

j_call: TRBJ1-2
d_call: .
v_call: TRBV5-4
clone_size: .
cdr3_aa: CASSIDRTEGGYTF
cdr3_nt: TGTGCCAGCAGCATAGACAGGACTGAGGGGGGCTACACCTTC

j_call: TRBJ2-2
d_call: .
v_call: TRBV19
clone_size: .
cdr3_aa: CASSLGRGHAGELFF
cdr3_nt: TGTGCCAGTAGTCTCGGCCGGGGGCATGCCGGGGAGCTGTTTTTT